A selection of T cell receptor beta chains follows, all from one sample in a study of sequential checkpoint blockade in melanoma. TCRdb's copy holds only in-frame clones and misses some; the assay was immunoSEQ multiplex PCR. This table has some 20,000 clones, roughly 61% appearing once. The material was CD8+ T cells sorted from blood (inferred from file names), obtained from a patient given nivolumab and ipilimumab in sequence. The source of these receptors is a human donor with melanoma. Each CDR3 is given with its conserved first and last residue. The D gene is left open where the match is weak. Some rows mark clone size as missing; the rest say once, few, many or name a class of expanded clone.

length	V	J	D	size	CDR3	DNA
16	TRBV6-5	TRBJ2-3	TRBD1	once	CASSYSTGSSTDTQYF	TGTGCCAGCAGTTACTCGACAGGGTCGAGCACAGATACGCAGTATTTT
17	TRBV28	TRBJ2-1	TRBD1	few	CASTLEGQGSSYNEQFF	TGTGCCAGCACCCTGGAGGGACAGGGGAGCTCCTACAATGAGCAGTTCTTC
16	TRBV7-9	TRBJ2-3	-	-	CASSLGSGHRTDTQYF	TGTGCCAGCAGCCTTGGATCGGGACACCGCACAGATACGCAGTATTTT
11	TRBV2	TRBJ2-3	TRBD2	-	CASRGVRERYF	TGTGCCAGCAGGGGAGTGCGGGAGAGGTATTTT
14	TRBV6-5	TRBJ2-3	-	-	CASSYSNRVDTQYF	TGTGCCAGCAGTTACTCGAATCGGGTGGATACGCAGTATTTT
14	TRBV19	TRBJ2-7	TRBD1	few	CASSIWGQGDEQYF	TGTGCCAGTAGTATCTGGGGACAGGGAGACGAGCAGTACTTC
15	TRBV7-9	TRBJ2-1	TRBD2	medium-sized	CASSPGTSRSDEQFF	TGTGCCAGCAGCCCCGGGACTAGCCGATCGGATGAGCAGTTCTTC
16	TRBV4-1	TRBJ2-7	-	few	CASSQEWRGGAGEQYF	TGCGCCAGCAGCCAAGAGTGGAGGGGGGGGGCCGGCGAGCAGTACTTC
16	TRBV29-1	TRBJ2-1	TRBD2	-	CSVVGAGERDYNEQFF	TGCAGCGTTGTTGGAGCGGGAGAAAGAGATTACAATGAGCAGTTCTTC
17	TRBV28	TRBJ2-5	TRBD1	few	CASSLYGETGIRETQYF	TGTGCCAGCAGTTTATATGGCGAGACAGGGATTCGAGAGACCCAGTACTTC
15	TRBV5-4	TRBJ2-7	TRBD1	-	CASSFGQGASYEQYF	TGTGCCAGCAGCTTCGGACAGGGGGCCTCCTACGAGCAGTACTTC
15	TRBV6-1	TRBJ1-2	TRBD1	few	CASSESAGQGYGYTF	TGTGCCAGCAGTGAATCAGCCGGACAGGGCTATGGCTACACCTTC
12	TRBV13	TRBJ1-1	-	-	CASSPGGNEAFF	TGTGCCAGCAGCCCGGGGGGTAACGAAGCTTTCTTT
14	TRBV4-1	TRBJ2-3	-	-	CASSQRNPTDTQYF	TGCGCCAGCAGCCAGCGGAACCCAACAGATACGCAGTATTTT
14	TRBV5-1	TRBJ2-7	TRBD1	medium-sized	CASSPGQDPYEQYF	TGCGCCAGCAGCCCTGGACAGGATCCCTACGAGCAGTACTTC
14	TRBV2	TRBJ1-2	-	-	CASSEDTGSYGYTF	TGTGCCAGCAGTGAAGATACAGGGAGCTATGGCTACACCTTC
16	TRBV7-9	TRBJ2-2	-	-	CASSLVAGPNTGELFF	TGTGCCAGCAGCTTAGTGGCGGGACCCAACACCGGGGAGCTGTTTTTT
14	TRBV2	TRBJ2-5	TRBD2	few	CASRERGLQETQYF	TGTGCCAGCAGGGAGCGGGGATTACAAGAGACCCAGTACTTC
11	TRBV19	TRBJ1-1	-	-	CATLGSTEAFF	TGTGCCACCTTAGGGAGTACTGAAGCTTTCTTT
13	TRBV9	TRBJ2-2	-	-	CASSVQGGGELFF	TGTGCCAGCAGCGTACAGGGCGGCGGGGAGCTGTTTTTT
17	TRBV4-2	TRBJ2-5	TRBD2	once	CASSQEERGRELETQYF	TGTGCCAGCAGCCAAGAAGAGCGCGGGCGGGAGTTAGAGACCCAGTACTTC
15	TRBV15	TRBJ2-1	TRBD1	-	CATSDRTGGFNEQFF	TGTGCCACCAGCGATAGGACAGGGGGTTTCAATGAGCAGTTCTTC
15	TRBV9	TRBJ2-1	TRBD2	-	CASSVGTSSYNEQFF	TGTGCCAGCAGCGTAGGGACTAGCAGTTACAATGAGCAGTTCTTC
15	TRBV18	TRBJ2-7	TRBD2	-	CASSRPSSGRNEQYF	TGTGCCAGCTCACGACCCTCTAGCGGGAGAAACGAGCAGTACTTC
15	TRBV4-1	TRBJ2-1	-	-	CASSQDFRTVNEQFF	TGCGCCAGCAGCCAAGATTTTAGGACAGTCAATGAGCAGTTCTTC
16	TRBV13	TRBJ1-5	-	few	CASSLGARGRGQPQHF	TGTGCCAGCAGCTTAGGGGCACGAGGGAGGGGGCAGCCCCAGCATTTT
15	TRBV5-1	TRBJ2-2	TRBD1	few	CASSLDRAYTGELFF	TGCGCCAGCAGCCTGGACAGGGCCTACACCGGGGAGCTGTTTTTT
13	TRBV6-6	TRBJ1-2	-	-	CASSYSDSYGYTF	TGTGCCAGCAGTTACTCAGATAGTTATGGCTACACCTTC
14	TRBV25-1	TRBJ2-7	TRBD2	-	CATELAGGTYEQYF	TGTGCCACAGAACTAGCGGGAGGGACCTACGAGCAGTACTTC
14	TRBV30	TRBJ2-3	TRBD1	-	CAWSVEGGADTQYF	TGTGCCTGGAGTGTGGAAGGGGGCGCAGATACGCAGTATTTT
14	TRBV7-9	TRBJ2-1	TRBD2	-	CAIGGTSTYNEQFF	TGTGCCATCGGGGGGACTAGTACCTACAATGAGCAGTTCTTC
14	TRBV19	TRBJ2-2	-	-	CASSLRHNTGELFF	TGTGCCAGTAGTTTAAGACATAACACCGGGGAGCTGTTTTTT
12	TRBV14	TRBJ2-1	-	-	CASSYGDNEQFF	TGTGCCAGCAGCTACGGGGACAATGAGCAGTTCTTC
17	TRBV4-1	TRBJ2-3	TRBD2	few	CASSQLVLAGGTDTQYF	TGCGCCAGCAGCCAATTAGTCCTAGCGGGGGGCACAGATACGCAGTATTTT
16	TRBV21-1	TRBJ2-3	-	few	CASSKEAGRGTDTQYF	TGTGCCAGCAGCAAAGAGGCAGGGAGGGGCACAGATACGCAGTATTTT
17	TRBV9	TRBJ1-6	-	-	CASSPIPAGLNNSPLHF	TGTGCCAGCAGCCCCATCCCCGCAGGACTCAATAATTCACCCCTCCACTTT
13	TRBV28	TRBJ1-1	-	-	CASSLSGGAEAFF	TGTGCCAGCAGCCTTTCGGGAGGCGCTGAAGCTTTCTTT
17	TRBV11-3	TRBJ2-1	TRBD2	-	CASSLFGGLAGGNEQFF	TGTGCCAGCAGCTTATTTGGAGGGCTAGCGGGGGGCAATGAGCAGTTCTTC
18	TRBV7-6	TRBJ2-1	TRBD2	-	CASSLAWTSEDSYNEQFF	TGTGCCAGCAGCTTAGCATGGACTAGCGAAGACTCCTACAATGAGCAGTTCTTC
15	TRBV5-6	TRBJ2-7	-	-	CASLNRPKGSYEQYF	TGTGCCAGCCTCAACAGACCCAAGGGGTCCTACGAGCAGTACTTC